The rows below give T cell receptor beta chains drawn from one sample of a study of blood T cell repertoires in COVID-19. Sequenced by immunoSEQ multiplex PCR; TCRdb stores in-frame clones only, minus some. The table shows a few hundred thousand clones, with around 83% occurring only once. Sequencing used peripheral blood. These receptors all come from a woman between 40 and 55 years old who had recovered from COVID-19. CDR3s include the opening cysteine and the closing phenylalanine or tryptophan. A D gene is named only where the DNA matches it firmly.

TRBJ1-2	-	TRBV15	CATSRDVGRYGYTF	TGTGCCACCAGCAGAGATGTTGGGAGGTATGGCTACACCTTC
TRBJ2-1	-	TRBV7-2	CASSYNTLPSYNEQFF	TGTGCCAGCAGCTACAACACCTTACCCTCCTACAATGAGCAGTTCTTC
TRBJ2-2	TRBD1	TRBV19	CASSTRTGGRTGELFF	TGTGCCAGTAGTACCCGGACAGGGGGCAGGACCGGGGAGCTGTTTTTT
TRBJ1-4	TRBD1	TRBV19	CASSTGTGNEKLFF	TGTGCCAGTAGTACCGGGACAGGGAATGAAAAACTGTTTTTT
TRBJ1-1	-	TRBV27	CASNQRRDYTEAFF	TGTGCCAGCAATCAGAGGAGGGACTACACTGAAGCTTTCTTT
TRBJ1-1	TRBD1	TRBV6-5	CASSYTGVVEAFF	TGTGCCAGCAGTTACACAGGGGTGGTTGAAGCTTTCTTT
TRBJ1-4	-	TRBV28	CASLSWGGGNEKLFF	TGTGCCAGCCTGAGTTGGGGAGGGGGTAATGAAAAACTGTTTTTT
TRBJ1-5	-	TRBV6-5	CASSIQGVGNQPQHF	TGTGCCAGCAGCATACAGGGTGTAGGCAATCAGCCCCAGCATTTT
TRBJ2-5	TRBD1	TRBV6-5	CASSYFGQGAGETQYF	TGTGCCAGCAGTTACTTCGGACAGGGGGCTGGAGAGACCCAGTACTTC
TRBJ1-3	TRBD1	TRBV15	CATSRAGRQGAGNTIYF	TGTGCCACCAGCAGAGCTGGTCGACAGGGGGCCGGAAACACCATATATTTT
TRBJ1-5	-	TRBV19	CASSMGGAYLRSNQPQHF	TGTGCCAGTAGTATGGGGGGGGCCTACCTTCGGAGCAATCAGCCCCAGCATTTT
TRBJ2-2	-	TRBV2	CASSVPTTNTGELFF	TGTGCCAGCAGTGTGCCGACAACGAACACCGGGGAGCTGTTTTTT
TRBJ1-1	-	TRBV7-9	CASSLGAGRGNTEAFF	TGTGCCAGCAGCTTAGGAGCAGGGCGGGGTAACACTGAAGCTTTCTTT